This T cell receptor beta chain was captured in a study of cytotoxic CD8 clonotypes in ibrutinib-treated CLL. At the level of the study: A median 12 months of treatment, range 6 to 36, preceded the collection of response samples. Sequencing produced an average of about 260,000 productive templates and 94,082 productive rearrangements per sample.

The CDR3 is made up of 15 amino acids. Between the trimmed V and J ends, which lost 7 bases and 5 bases, there was a span of 20 bases. Germline CDR1 reads MNHNS; CDR2 reads SASEGT. The repertoire was sequenced with immunoSEQ multiplex PCR; TCRdb's copy has only in-frame clones and lacks some. The sample contains fewer than 400,000 clones, 67% of which appear only once. This rearrangement joins TRBV6-1 to TRBJ2-5; perhaps TRBD1 as D (5 bases). Material: PBMCs, obtained after 36 months of ibrutinib treatment. This TCR derives from a human donor with chronic lymphocytic leukemia. The CDR3 protein is CASIGSLGRVETQYF. The CDR3 region has the DNA TGTGCCAGCATTGGCTCCTTGGGCAGGGTGGAGACCCAGTACTTC.